This is a list of T cell receptor beta chains from one sample in a study of blood T cell repertoires in COVID-19. Sequencing used immunoSEQ multiplex PCR; TCRdb keeps in-frame clones, though not all of them. The table shows more than 200,000 clones, with roughly 80% occurring only once. Sequenced: peripheral blood. Receptor source: a woman in her forties with active or convalescent COVID-19. The CDR3 runs from the conserved cysteine through the conserved F or W. The order of the fields is V gene, J gene, clone size, D gene, CDR3 DNA, CDR3 protein. A D gene is named only where the DNA matches it firmly. Rows may omit the clone size; those that give it use once, few, many or a size class.

V: TRBV27; J: TRBJ1-2; size: -; D: -; DNA: TGTGCCACCAGAAACAGGGCCCCTAACTATGGCTACACCTTC; CDR3: CATRNRAPNYGYTF
V: TRBV4-2; J: TRBJ1-2; size: -; D: TRBD1; DNA: TGTGCCAGCAGCCAAGTCACCGGGACAGGAGTATATGGCTACACCTTC; CDR3: CASSQVTGTGVYGYTF
V: TRBV4-1; J: TRBJ1-5; size: -; D: TRBD1; DNA: TGCGCCAGCAGCCAAGTGGACAGGGGACTTGAGGAGCCCCAGCATTTT; CDR3: CASSQVDRGLEEPQHF
V: TRBV5-4; J: TRBJ2-2; size: -; D: TRBD1; DNA: TGTGCCAGCAGTCAGAAGAGACAGGGGAACACCGGGGAGCTGTTTTTT; CDR3: CASSQKRQGNTGELFF
V: TRBV25-1; J: TRBJ1-1; size: once; D: -; DNA: TGTGCCAGCAGTGAAACCAAGGGGTACACTGAAGCTTTCTTT; CDR3: CASSETKGYTEAFF
V: TRBV24-1; J: TRBJ2-1; size: once; D: TRBD2; DNA: TGTGCCACCAGTGCGACTAGCGGGGGGGCAAATGAGCAGTTCTTC; CDR3: CATSATSGGANEQFF
V: TRBV3-1/TRBV3-2; J: TRBJ1-5; size: -; D: -; DNA: TGTGCCAGCAGCCCCCAGGTTGGTAGCAATCAGCCCCAGCATTTT; CDR3: CASSPQVGSNQPQHF
V: TRBV4-2; J: TRBJ2-3; size: -; D: TRBD1; DNA: TGTGCCAGCAGCCAAGAGGGACAGAGCACAGATACGCAGTATTTT; CDR3: CASSQEGQSTDTQYF
V: TRBV19; J: TRBJ1-1; size: -; D: TRBD1; DNA: TGTGCCAGTAGTTCTGCAAACAGGGGGAGGCACACTGAAGCTTTCTTT; CDR3: CASSSANRGRHTEAFF
V: TRBV27; J: TRBJ2-2; size: -; D: TRBD1; DNA: TGTGCCAGCAGTTCGCAGGGGGCCGGGGAGCTGTTTTTT; CDR3: CASSSQGAGELFF
V: TRBV5-1; J: TRBJ2-7; size: -; D: TRBD1; DNA: TGCGCCAGCAGCTTGGAGCCGGGACAGGGGTGGTACGAGCAGTACTTC; CDR3: CASSLEPGQGWYEQYF
V: TRBV19; J: TRBJ2-7; size: -; D: TRBD1; DNA: TGTGCCAGTAGTCCGGGACAGGGGGCCTCCTACGAGCAGTACTTC; CDR3: CASSPGQGASYEQYF
V: TRBV7-8; J: TRBJ2-5; size: -; D: -; DNA: TGTGCCAGCACCGCTCTTCCGCGGGACCAAGAGACCCAGTACTTC; CDR3: CASTALPRDQETQYF
V: TRBV7-3; J: TRBJ2-1; size: -; D: TRBD2; DNA: TGTGCCAGCAGCAACGGACTAGCGGCGGGTGAGCAGTTCTTC; CDR3: CASSNGLAAGEQFF
V: TRBV2; J: TRBJ1-5; size: -; D: -; DNA: TGTGCCAGCAGTGAAGCGGAGGTGGGGCAGCCCCAGCATTTT; CDR3: CASSEAEVGQPQHF
V: TRBV14; J: TRBJ2-5; size: -; D: TRBD2; DNA: TGTGCCAGCAGCCAAGATGGAGGAGCGGGAGGGCGGGAGACCCAGTACTTC; CDR3: CASSQDGGAGGRETQYF
V: TRBV3-1/TRBV3-2; J: TRBJ2-2; size: once; D: TRBD2; DNA: TGTGCCAGCAGCGCCAGGACTAGCGGGAGAGGCACCGGGGAGCTGTTTTTT; CDR3: CASSARTSGRGTGELFF
V: TRBV30; J: TRBJ1-5; size: -; D: -; DNA: TGTGCCTGGAGTCTCCGTCGCGGGTGGGGTCAGCCCCAGCATTTT; CDR3: CAWSLRRGWGQPQHF
V: TRBV5-5; J: TRBJ2-3; size: few; D: -; DNA: TGTGCCAGCAGCTTCAACGGCAGGGACACAGATACGCAGTATTTT; CDR3: CASSFNGRDTDTQYF
V: TRBV27; J: TRBJ2-5; size: -; D: -; DNA: TGTGCCAGCAGTACCCAAGTCAGGGGAAACCAAGAGACCCAGTACTTC; CDR3: CASSTQVRGNQETQYF
V: TRBV3-1/TRBV3-2; J: TRBJ1-2; size: -; D: -; DNA: TGTGCCAGCAGCCTCAGGGTCTCCTATGGCTACACCTTC; CDR3: CASSLRVSYGYTF
V: TRBV19; J: TRBJ1-6; size: -; D: -; DNA: TGTGCCAGTAGGGAGGGGCGGAATTCACCCCTCCACTTT; CDR3: CASREGRNSPLHF
V: TRBV6-5; J: TRBJ1-1; size: few; D: TRBD1; DNA: TGTGCCAGCAGTACAGGGGCCACTGAAGCTTTCTTT; CDR3: CASSTGATEAFF
V: TRBV7-2; J: TRBJ1-1; size: -; D: -; DNA: TGTGCCAGCAGCTTAGTCCAGGGCACTGAAGCTTTCTTT; CDR3: CASSLVQGTEAFF
V: TRBV18; J: TRBJ1-6; size: -; D: -; DNA: TGTGCCAGCTCACCAGCGGAGGGTGGTTCACCCCTCCACTTT; CDR3: CASSPAEGGSPLHF
V: TRBV24-1; J: TRBJ2-5; size: -; D: TRBD2; DNA: TGTGCCACCAGTGATCCGGGACTAGCGGGTGGTCTGGAGACCCAGTACTTC; CDR3: CATSDPGLAGGLETQYF